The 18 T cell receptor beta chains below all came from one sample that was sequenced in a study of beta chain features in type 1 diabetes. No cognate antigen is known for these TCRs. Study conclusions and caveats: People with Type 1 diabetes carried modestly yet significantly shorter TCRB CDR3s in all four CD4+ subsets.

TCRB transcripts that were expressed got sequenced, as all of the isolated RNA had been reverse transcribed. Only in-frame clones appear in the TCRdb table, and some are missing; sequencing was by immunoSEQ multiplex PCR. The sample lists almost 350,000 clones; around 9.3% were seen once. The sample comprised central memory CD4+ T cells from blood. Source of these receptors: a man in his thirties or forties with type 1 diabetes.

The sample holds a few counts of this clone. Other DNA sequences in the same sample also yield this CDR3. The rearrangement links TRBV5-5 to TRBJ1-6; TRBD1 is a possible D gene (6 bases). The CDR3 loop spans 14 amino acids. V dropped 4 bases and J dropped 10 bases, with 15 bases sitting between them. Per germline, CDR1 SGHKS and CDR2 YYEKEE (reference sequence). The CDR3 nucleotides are TGTGCCAGCAGCGCCCAGGGGCATGGGTCACCCCTCCACTTT. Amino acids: CASSAQGHGSPLHF.

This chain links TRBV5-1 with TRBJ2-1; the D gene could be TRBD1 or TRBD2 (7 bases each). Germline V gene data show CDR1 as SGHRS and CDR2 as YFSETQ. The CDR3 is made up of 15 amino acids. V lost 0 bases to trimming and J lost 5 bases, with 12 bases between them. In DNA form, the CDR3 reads TGCGCCAGCAGCTTGGCCCCAGGGGGGGACAATGAGCAGTTCTTC. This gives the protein CASSLAPGGDNEQFF.

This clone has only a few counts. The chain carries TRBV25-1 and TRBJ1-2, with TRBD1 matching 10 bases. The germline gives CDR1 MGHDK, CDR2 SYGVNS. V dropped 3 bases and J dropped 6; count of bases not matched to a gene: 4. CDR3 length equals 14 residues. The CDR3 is CASSETGGEDGYTF. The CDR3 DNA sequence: TGTGCCAGCAGTGAGACAGGGGGCGAGGATGGCTACACCTTC.

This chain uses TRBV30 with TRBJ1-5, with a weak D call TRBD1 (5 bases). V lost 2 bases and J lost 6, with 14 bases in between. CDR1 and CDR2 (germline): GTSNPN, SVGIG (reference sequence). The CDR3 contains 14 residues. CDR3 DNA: TGTGCCTGGAGTCAGTCGGGGACTCTTCAGCCCCAGCATTTT. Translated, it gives CAWSQSGTLQPQHF.

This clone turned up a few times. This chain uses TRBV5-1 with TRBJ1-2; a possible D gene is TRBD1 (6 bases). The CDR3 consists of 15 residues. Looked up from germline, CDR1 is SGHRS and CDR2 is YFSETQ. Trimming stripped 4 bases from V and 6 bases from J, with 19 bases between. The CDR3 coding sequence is TGCGCCAGCAGCCCCCTCGGGGACACCATCAATGGCTACACCTTC. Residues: CASSPLGDTINGYTF.

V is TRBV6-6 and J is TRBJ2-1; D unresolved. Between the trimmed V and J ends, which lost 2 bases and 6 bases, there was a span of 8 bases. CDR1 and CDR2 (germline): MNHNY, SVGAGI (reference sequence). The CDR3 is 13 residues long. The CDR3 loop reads CASSYGLSNEQFF. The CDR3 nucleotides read TGTGCCAGCAGTTACGGGCTTTCCAATGAGCAGTTCTTC.

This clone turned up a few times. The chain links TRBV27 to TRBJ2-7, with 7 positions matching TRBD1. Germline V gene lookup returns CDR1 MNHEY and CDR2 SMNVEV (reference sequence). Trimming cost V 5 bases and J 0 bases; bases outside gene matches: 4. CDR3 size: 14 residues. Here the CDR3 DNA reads TGTGCCAGCAGTCCACAGGGGATCTCCTACGAGCAGTACTTC. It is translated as CASSPQGISYEQYF.

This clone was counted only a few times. CDR3 sequence: CASSFLQGRGYTF. CDR3 coding DNA: TGTGCCAGCAGCTTTCTACAGGGTCGTGGCTACACCTTC. The chain links TRBV7-2 to TRBJ1-2; D may be TRBD1 (6 bases). The CDR3 sequence is 13 residues long. The germline gives CDR1 SGHTA, CDR2 FQGNSA. The germline V and J ends were trimmed by 3 bases and 7 bases, with 12 bases remaining between them.

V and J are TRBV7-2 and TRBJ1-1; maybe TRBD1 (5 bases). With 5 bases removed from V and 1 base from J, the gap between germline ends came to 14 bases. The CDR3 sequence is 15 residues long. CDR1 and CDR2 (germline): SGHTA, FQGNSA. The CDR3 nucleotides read TGTGCCAGCAGCGCCGACGGGGGAGGGAACACTGAAGCTTTCTTT. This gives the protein CASSADGGGNTEAFF.

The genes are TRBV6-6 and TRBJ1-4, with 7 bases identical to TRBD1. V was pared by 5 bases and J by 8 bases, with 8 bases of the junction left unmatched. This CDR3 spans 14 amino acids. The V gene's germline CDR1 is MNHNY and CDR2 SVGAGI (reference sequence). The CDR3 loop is CASSSTGEGEKLFF. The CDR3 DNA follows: TGTGCCAGCAGTAGTACAGGGGAAGGCGAAAAACTGTTTTTT.

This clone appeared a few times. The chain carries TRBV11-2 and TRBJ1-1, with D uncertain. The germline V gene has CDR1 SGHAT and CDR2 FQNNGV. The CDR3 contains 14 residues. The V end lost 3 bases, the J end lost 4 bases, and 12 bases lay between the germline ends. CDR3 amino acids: CASSFLTRSTEAFF. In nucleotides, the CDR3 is TGTGCCAGCAGCTTTCTGACGAGGAGCACTGAAGCTTTCTTT.

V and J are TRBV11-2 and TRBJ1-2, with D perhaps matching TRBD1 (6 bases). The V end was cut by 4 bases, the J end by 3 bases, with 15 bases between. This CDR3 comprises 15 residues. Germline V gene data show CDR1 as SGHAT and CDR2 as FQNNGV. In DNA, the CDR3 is TGTGCCAGCAGCTCCCAGATACAGGGAGACTATGGCTACACCTTC. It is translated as CASSSQIQGDYGYTF.

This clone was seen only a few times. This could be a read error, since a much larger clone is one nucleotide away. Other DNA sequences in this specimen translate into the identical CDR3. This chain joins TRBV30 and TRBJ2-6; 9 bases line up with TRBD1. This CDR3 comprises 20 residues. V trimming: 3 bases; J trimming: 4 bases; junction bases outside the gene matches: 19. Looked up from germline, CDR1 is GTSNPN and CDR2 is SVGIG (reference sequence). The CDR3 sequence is CAWSGNYGTGPRGGANVLTF. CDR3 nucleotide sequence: TGTGCCTGGAGCGGTAATTACGGGACAGGGCCCCGGGGGGGGGCCAACGTCCTGACTTTC.

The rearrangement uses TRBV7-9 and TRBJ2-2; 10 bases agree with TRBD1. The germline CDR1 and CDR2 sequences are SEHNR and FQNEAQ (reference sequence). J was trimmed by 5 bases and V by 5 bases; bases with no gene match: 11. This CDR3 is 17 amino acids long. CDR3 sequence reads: CASSHGQGVRKTGELFF. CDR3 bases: TGTGCCAGCAGCCACGGACAGGGGGTTAGGAAGACCGGGGAGCTGTTTTTT.

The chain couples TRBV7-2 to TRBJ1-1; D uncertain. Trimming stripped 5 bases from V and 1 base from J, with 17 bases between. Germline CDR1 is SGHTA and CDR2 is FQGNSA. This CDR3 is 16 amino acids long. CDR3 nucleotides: TGTGCCAGCAGCCCACGGGCAGTACCTAAGAACACTGAAGCTTTCTTT. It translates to CASSPRAVPKNTEAFF. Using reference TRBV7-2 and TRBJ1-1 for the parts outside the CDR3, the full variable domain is GAGVSQSPSNKVTEKGKDVELRCDPISGHTALYWYRQSLGQGLEFLIYFQGNSAPDKSGLPSDRFSAERTGGSVSTLTIQRTQQEDSAVYLCASSPRAVPKNTEAFFGQGTRLTVV.

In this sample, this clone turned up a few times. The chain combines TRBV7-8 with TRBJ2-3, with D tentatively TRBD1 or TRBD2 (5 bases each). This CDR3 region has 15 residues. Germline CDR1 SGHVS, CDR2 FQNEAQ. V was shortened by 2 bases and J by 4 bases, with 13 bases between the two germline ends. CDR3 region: CASSLILGESDTQYF. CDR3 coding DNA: TGTGCCAGCAGCTTAATTCTGGGGGAGTCAGATACGCAGTATTTT.

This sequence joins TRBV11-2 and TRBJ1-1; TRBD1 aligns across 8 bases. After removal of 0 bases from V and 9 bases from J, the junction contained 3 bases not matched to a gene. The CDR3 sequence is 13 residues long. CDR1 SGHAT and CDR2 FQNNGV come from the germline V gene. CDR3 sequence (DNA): TGTGCCAGCAGCTTAGATGGACAGGGAAAAGCTTTCTTT. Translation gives CASSLDGQGKAFF. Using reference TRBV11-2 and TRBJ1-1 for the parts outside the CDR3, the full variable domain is EAGVAQSPRYKIIEKRQSVAFWCNPISGHATLYWYQQILGQGPKLLIQFQNNGVVDDSQLPKDRFSAERLKGVDSTLKIQPAKLEDSAVYLCASSLDGQGKAFFGQGTRLTVV.

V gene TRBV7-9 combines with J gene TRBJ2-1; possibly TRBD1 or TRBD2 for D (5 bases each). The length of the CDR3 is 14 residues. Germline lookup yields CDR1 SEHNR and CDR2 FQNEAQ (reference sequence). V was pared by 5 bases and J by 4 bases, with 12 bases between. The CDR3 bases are TGTGCCAGCAGCCGGGACGGAGATTACAATGAGCAGTTCTTC. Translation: CASSRDGDYNEQFF.